This T cell receptor (beta chain) was captured in a study of CD8 T cells in ankylosing spondylitis. Worth noting for this clonotype: The antigen remains unidentified.

Broader study findings: Matched ankylosing spondylitis synovial fluid reportedly contained a significantly enriched population of disease-linked clones. Seemingly characteristic of ankylosing spondylitis blood was a TCR beta motif consisting of eight highly homologous variants. Earlier literature documents some of the motif variants in reactive arthritis synovial fluid and blood.

Quantitative barcoded 5'-RACE was used to prepare TCR beta libraries. TCRdb ran MiXCR on the 5' RACE reads and lists one entry per CDR3 protein. This sample has about 220,000 distinct CDR3 sequences; around 7.9% occur once, and the top ten carry about 14%. The sample consisted of blood, either unsorted or a sorted T cell fraction (not recorded which). The sequence was collected from a male donor with ankylosing spondylitis.

For the CDR3, the DNA is TGCGCCAGCAGCCAAGGCCGGGACCCTACCTACGAGCAGTACTTC. This translates into CASSQGRDPTYEQYF. This chain uses TRBV4-3 with TRBJ2-7; the D gene could be TRBD1 or TRBD2 (5 bases each). This CDR3 has 15 amino acids. V was shortened by 1 base and J by 2 bases, with 12 bases between the two germline ends. Germline CDR1 reads LGHNA; CDR2 reads YSLEER.